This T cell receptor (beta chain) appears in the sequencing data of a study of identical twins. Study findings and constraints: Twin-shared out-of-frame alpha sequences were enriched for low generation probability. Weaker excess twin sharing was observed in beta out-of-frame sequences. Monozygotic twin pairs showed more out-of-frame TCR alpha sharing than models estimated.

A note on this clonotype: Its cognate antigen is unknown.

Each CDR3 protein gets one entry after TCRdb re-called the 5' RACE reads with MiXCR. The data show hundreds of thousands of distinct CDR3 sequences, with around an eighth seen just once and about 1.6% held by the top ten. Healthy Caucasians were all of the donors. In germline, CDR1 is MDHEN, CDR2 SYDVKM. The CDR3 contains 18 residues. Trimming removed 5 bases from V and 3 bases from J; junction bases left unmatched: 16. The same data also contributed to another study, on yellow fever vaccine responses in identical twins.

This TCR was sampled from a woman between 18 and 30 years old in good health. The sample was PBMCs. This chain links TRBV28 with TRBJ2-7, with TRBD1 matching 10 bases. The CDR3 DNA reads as TGTGCCAGCAGTACCGGGACAGGGGTAGGGATTGGCCTCTACGAGCAGTACTTC. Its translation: CASSTGTGVGIGLYEQYF. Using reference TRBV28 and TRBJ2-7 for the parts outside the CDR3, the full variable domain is DVKVTQSSRYLVKRTGEKVFLECVQDMDHENMFWYRQDPGLGLRLIYFSYDVKMKEKGDIPEGYSVSREKKERFSLILESASTNQTSMYLCASSTGTGVGIGLYEQYFGPGTRLTVT.